This T cell receptor beta chain was sequenced in a study of type 1 regulatory T cells. The V gene end was trimmed by 3 bases and the J gene end by 8 bases; junction bases not matched to a gene: 5. CDR3 length: 15 amino acids. Germline CDR1 is KGHSH and CDR2 is LQKENI. In the case of this clonotype: Its cognate antigen is unknown.

Using its own MiXCR run on the reads, TCRdb lists one record per CDR3 protein. The repertoire holds around 69,000 distinct CDR3 sequences, nearly 65% seen once, with less than 8.5% in the top ten. This rearrangement joins TRBV18 to TRBJ1-6; 9 nucleotides agree with TRBD1. Sequenced material: cultured T cells, either the whole culture or a sorted T cell fraction (not recorded which). Subset here: Tr1-enriched cell product generated in vitro against host alloantigens. The sequence was collected from a human donor in good health. The CDR3 loop reads CASSPTGGRDSPLHF. Here the CDR3 DNA reads TGTGCCAGCTCACCCACAGGGGGCCGGGATTCACCCCTCCACTTT.